Following are 19 T cell receptor beta chains from one sample sequenced in a study of T-cell memory formation after mild COVID-19. TCRdb reprocessed the 5' RACE reads via MiXCR and lists one record per CDR3 protein. This sample yields some 250,000 distinct CDR3 sequences, of which around a tenth are seen a single time; around 21% belongs to the top ten. Sequenced sample: PBMCs or a T cell subset sorted from them (not recorded which). Receptors originate from a man aged 18 to 29 who had mild COVID-19 (a few samples of this study predate the infection). Cell type and time point are not known.

The chain couples TRBV7-2 to TRBJ1-4; TRBD1 agrees at 8 bases. CDR1 SGHTA and CDR2 FQGNSA come from the germline V gene. The ends lost 5 bases at V and 0 bases at J; junction bases unmatched: 5. The CDR3 is 16 amino acids. The CDR3 DNA reads TGTGCCAGCAGCCCAGGGGGCAGGGCAACTAATGAAAAACTGTTTTTT. It codes for CASSPGGRATNEKLFF.

This clonotype was counted a few times. The chain is built from TRBV11-2 and TRBJ1-4; the D gene is possibly TRBD1 (5 bases). V lost 2 bases and J 2 bases, leaving 21 bases between the germline ends. Germline assignment: CDR1 SGHAT and CDR2 FQNNGV. This CDR3 has 19 amino acids. Written as DNA, the CDR3 is TGTGCCAGCAGCTTACATCTACGGAGGGGAGAAGGGACTAATGAAAAACTGTTTTTT. The encoded protein is CASSLHLRRGEGTNEKLFF.

V and J are TRBV7-8 and TRBJ1-3, with 7 bases matching TRBD1. Germline CDR1 SGHVS, CDR2 FQNEAQ. There are 16 residues in the CDR3. With V trimmed by 8 bases and J by 4 bases, 14 bases remained unmatched. CDR3 DNA: TGTGCCAGCTTCAGGGACAGAATCTCTCGGGGAAACACCATATATTTT. This translates into CASFRDRISRGNTIYF.

V is TRBV7-2 and J is TRBJ2-1; 7 nucleotides align to TRBD2. Per germline, CDR1 SGHTA and CDR2 FQGNSA. With V trimmed by 1 base and J by 8 bases, 5 bases remained unmatched. The CDR3 spans 14 residues. The CDR3 DNA sequence: TGTGCCAGCAGCTTAGTGTCTAGCGGCGATGAGCAGTTCTTC. Its protein product is CASSLVSSGDEQFF.

V usage is TRBV27 and J usage is TRBJ2-2; D may correspond to TRBD1 or TRBD2 (5 bases each). The V gene's germline CDR1 is MNHEY and CDR2 SMNVEV (reference sequence). V shed 5 bases and J shed 6 bases, with 16 bases lying between them. CDR3 length: 15 residues. For the CDR3, the DNA is TGTGCCAGCAGTCGGGACGGGAATGATCCCGGGGAGCTGTTTTTT. Its translation: CASSRDGNDPGELFF.

This rearrangement joins TRBV5-1 to TRBJ2-7, with TRBD1 as a possible D gene (6 bases). This CDR3 is built from 14 residues. Germline V CDR1 and CDR2: SGHRS, YFSETQ. The V end was cut by 0 bases, the J end by 2 bases, with 9 bases between. CDR3 in amino acids: CASSLGTDTYEQYV. CDR3 nucleotides: TGCGCCAGCAGCTTGGGGACAGACACCTACGAGCAGTACGTC.

The J gene is TRBJ1-1, the V gene TRBV7-3, with D possibly matching TRBD1 (5 bases). The ends were cut back, 6 bases at V and 6 bases at J, with 17 bases in the middle. Germline CDR1 SGHTA, CDR2 FQGTGA. The CDR3 totals 14 residues. CDR3 in amino acids: CASRGGARTAEAFF. In nucleotides, the CDR3 is TGTGCCAGCAGGGGAGGGGCTCGGACGGCTGAAGCTTTCTTT.

V and J are TRBV6-5 and TRBJ1-3; no definite D call. V lost 6 bases to trimming and J lost 0 bases, with 9 bases between them. In germline, CDR1 is MNHEY, CDR2 SVGAGI. CDR3 length: 14 residues. The CDR3 spells CASSPPGSGNTIYF. The CDR3 coding sequence is TGTGCCAGCAGCCCCCCGGGCTCTGGAAACACCATATATTTT.

The chain couples TRBV6-5 to TRBJ2-7; TRBD1 aligns across 9 bases. V gave up 2 bases and J gave up 6 bases; unmatched junction bases: 5. Germline CDR1 MNHEY, CDR2 SVGAGI. There are 14 residues in the CDR3. The CDR3 here is CASSYGVTGGEQYF. The CDR3 bases are TGTGCCAGCAGTTACGGGGTGACAGGGGGCGAGCAGTACTTC.

The chain is built from TRBV25-1 and TRBJ2-1; 7 positions match TRBD2. The CDR3 has 16 amino acids. Germline CDR1 and CDR2: MGHDK and SYGVNS. V was clipped by 3 bases and J by 4 bases; unmatched bases: 9. CDR3 amino acids: CASSDLVGGTYNEQFF. The DNA for the CDR3 is TGTGCCAGCAGTGATCTGGTGGGGGGGACGTACAATGAGCAGTTCTTC.

This chain uses TRBV12-3 or TRBV12-4 with TRBJ1-2; TRBD1 might be the D (5 bases). This CDR3 spans 14 amino acids. Trimming shortened V by 3 bases and J by 3 bases, and 11 bases separated the two germline ends. DNA of the CDR3: TGTGCCAGCAGTTTGATCCTGGGGGACTATGGCTACACCTTC. Protein: CASSLILGDYGYTF.

Many counts were recorded for this clonotype. The V gene is TRBV29-1, the J gene TRBJ2-3; possibly TRBD1 or TRBD2 for D (6 bases each). The CDR3 totals 15 residues. Germline assignment: CDR1 SQVTM and CDR2 ANQGSEA. V was trimmed by 4 bases and J by 2 bases, leaving 16 bases between them. The CDR3 nucleotides read TGCAGCGTTGGGGGGGCCTACATTTTCACAGATACGCAGTATTTT. This codes for CSVGGAYIFTDTQYF.

Only a few counts were recorded for this clonotype. The chain has TRBV27 and TRBJ2-1; 9 bases agree with TRBD2. Germline V gene lookup returns CDR1 MNHEY and CDR2 SMNVEV (reference sequence). The J segment lost 5 bases and the V segment lost 6 bases, leaving 2 bases of the junction unmatched. This CDR3 comprises 13 residues. The CDR3 DNA is TGTGCCAGCAGGAGACTAGCGGACAATGAGCAGTTCTTC. This encodes CASRRLADNEQFF.

This clonotype was detected only a few times. V usage is TRBV27 and J usage is TRBJ2-3; D is unresolved. V lost 5 bases to trimming and J lost 6 bases, with 18 bases between them. The CDR3 consists of 15 residues. The germline gives CDR1 MNHEY, CDR2 SMNVEV (reference sequence). The CDR3 here is CASSPTRSAADTQYF. The CDR3 nucleotides are TGTGCCAGCAGTCCAACAAGGTCCGCAGCGGATACGCAGTATTTT.

This clonotype was detected many times. The chain couples TRBV5-1 to TRBJ2-5; 9 bases align to TRBD2. CDR3 length: 16 amino acids. The germline gives CDR1 SGHRS, CDR2 YFSETQ. The V and J ends lost 5 bases and 2 bases, in that order; junction bases with no gene match: 10. The CDR3 DNA reads as TGCGCCAGCAGACCCCAGACTAGCGGAACACAAGAGACCCAGTACTTC. Translation: CASRPQTSGTQETQYF.

In its sample, this clonotype was seen once. This chain joins TRBV5-4 and TRBJ1-1; D might be TRBD1 (5 bases). This CDR3 has 15 residues. The germline gives CDR1 SGHNT, CDR2 YYREEE (reference sequence). V lost 4 bases, J lost 3 bases, and 16 bases lay in between. The CDR3 coding sequence is TGTGCCAGCAGCCCTATTGGGGGAGGCTACACTGAAGCTTTCTTT. Protein product: CASSPIGGGYTEAFF.

The chain links TRBV6-5 to TRBJ1-2, with D uncertain. Trimming pared 0 bases from V and 4 bases from J, leaving 12 bases between. Per germline, CDR1 MNHEY and CDR2 SVGAGI. The CDR3 covers 15 residues. For the CDR3, the DNA is TGTGCCAGCAGTTACTCTGTGCAAACCGCCTATGGCTACACCTTC. Its protein is CASSYSVQTAYGYTF.

The V call is TRBV7-2, the J call TRBJ2-7, with 8 positions matching TRBD2. This CDR3 contains 15 residues. Germline CDR1 and CDR2: SGHTA and FQGNSA. V dropped 1 base and J dropped 4; count of bases not matched to a gene: 6. The CDR3 loop reads CASSLERGPWYEQYV. The CDR3 nucleotides read TGTGCCAGCAGCTTAGAGCGGGGGCCCTGGTACGAGCAGTACGTC.

The gene calls are TRBV5-4 and TRBJ2-1; D possibly corresponds to TRBD2 (5 bases). This CDR3 comprises 13 residues. CDR1 SGHNT and CDR2 YYREEE come from the germline V gene (reference sequence). V was clipped by 4 bases and J by 3 bases, with 8 bases between them. For the CDR3, the DNA is TGTGCCAGCAGCCCGGGGAACTACAATGAGCAGTTCTTC. It encodes CASSPGNYNEQFF. Full variable domain (missing parts from reference TRBV5-4 and TRBJ2-1): ETGVTQSPTHLIKTRGQQVTLRCSSQSGHNTVSWYQQALGQGPQFIFQYYREEENGRGNFPPRFSGLQFPNYSSELNVNALELDDSALYLCASSPGNYNEQFFGPGTRLTVL.